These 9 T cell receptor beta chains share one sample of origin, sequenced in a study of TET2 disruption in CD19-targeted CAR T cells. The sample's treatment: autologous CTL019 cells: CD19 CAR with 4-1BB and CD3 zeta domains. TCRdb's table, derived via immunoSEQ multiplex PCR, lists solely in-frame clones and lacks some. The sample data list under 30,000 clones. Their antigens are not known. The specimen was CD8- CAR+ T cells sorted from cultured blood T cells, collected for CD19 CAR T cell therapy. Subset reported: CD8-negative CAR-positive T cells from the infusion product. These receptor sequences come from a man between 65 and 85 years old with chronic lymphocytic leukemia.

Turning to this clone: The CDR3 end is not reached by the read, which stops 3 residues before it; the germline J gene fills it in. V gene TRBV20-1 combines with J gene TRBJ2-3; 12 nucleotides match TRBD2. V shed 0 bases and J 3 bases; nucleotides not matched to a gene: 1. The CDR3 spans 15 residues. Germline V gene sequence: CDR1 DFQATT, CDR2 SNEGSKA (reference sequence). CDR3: CSARDLAGGTDTQYF. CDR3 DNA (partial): TGCAGTGCTAGAGACCTAGCGGGGGGGACAGATACG.

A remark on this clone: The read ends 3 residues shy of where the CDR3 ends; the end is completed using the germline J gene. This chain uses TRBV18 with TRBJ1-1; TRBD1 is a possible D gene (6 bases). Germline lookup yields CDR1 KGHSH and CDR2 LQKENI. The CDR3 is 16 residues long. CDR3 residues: CASSPPGRGPRETAFF. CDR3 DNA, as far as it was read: TGTGCCAGCTCACCCCCTGGGCGGGGGCCGCGAGAGACC.

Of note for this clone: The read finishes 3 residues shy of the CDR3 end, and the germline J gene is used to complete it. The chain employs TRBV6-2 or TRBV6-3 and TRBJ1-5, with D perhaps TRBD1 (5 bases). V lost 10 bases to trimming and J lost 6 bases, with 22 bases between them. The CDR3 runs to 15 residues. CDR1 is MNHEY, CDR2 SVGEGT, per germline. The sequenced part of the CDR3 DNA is TGTGCCACCACCTCCGACAGAGACCGAACTCAGCCC. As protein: CATTSDRDRTQP. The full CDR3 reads CATTSDRDRTQPQHF.

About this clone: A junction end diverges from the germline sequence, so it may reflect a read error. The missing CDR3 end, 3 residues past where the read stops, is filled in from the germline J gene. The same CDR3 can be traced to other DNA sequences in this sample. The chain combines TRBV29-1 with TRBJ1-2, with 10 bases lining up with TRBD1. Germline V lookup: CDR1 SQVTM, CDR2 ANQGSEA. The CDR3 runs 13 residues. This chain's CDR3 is CSALTGGDYGYTF. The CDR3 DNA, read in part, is TGCAGCGCACTGACAGGGGGCGACTATGGT.

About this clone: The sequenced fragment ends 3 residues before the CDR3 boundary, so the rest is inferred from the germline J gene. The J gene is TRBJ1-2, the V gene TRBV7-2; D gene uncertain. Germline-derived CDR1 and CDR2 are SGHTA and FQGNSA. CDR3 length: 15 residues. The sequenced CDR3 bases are TGTGCCAGCAGCTTTGGTAGCGGGTTTTCCAATGAC. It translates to CASSFGSGFSND. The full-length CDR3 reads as CASSFGSGFSNDYTF. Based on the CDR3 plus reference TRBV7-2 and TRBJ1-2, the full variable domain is GAGVSQSPSNKVTEKGKDVELRCDPISGHTALYWYRQSLGQGLEFLIYFQGNSAPDKSGLPSDRFSAERTGGSVSTLTIQRTQQEDSAVYLCASSFGSGFSNDYTFGSGTRLTVV.

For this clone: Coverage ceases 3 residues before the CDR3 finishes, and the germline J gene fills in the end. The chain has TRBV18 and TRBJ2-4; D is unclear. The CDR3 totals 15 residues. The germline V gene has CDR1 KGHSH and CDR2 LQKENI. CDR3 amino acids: CASSPAASAVYGQYF. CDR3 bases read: TGTGCCAGCTCACCAGCAGCCTCGGCGGTCTATGGT.

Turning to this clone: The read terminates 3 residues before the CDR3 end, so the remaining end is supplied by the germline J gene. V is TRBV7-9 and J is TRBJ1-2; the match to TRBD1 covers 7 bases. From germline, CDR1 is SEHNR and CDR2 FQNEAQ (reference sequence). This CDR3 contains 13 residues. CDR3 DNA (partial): TGTGCCAGCAGCTTAAGACAGGGAGATGAC. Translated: CASSLRQGDD. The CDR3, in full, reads CASSLRQGDDYTF.

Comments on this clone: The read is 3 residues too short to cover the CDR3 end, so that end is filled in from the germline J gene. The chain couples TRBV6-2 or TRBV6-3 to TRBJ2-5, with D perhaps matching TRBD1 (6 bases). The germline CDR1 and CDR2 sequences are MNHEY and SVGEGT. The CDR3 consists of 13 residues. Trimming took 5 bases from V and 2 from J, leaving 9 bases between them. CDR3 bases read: TGTGCCAGCAGTCTCGACAGGCAAGAGACC. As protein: CASSLDRQET. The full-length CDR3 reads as CASSLDRQETQYF.

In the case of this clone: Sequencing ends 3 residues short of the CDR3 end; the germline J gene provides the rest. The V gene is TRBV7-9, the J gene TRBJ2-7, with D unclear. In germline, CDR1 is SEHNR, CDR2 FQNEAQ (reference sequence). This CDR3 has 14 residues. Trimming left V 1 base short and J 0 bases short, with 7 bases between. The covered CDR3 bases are TGTGCCAGCAGCTTAGGACAAAGCTCCTACGAG. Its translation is CASSLGQSSYE. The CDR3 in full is CASSLGQSSYEQYF.